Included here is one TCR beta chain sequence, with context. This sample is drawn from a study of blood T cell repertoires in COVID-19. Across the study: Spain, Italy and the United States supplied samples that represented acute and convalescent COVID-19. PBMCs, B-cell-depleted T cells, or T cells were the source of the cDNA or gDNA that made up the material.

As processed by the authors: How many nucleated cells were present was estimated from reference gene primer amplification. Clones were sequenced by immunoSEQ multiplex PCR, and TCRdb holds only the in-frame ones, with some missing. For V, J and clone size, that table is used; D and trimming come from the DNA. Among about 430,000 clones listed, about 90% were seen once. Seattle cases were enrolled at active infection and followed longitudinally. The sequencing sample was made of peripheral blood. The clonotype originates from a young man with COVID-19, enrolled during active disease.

CDR3 bases: TGTGCCAGCAGCTCCTGGACTAGCGAGGGTTACGAGCAGTACTTC. Amino acid sequence: CASSSWTSEGYEQYF. The chain uses TRBV11-3 and TRBJ2-7; TRBD2 matches at 9 bases. This CDR3 is 15 amino acids long. Germline trimming cut 4 bases from V and 4 bases from J; bases unmatched to any gene: 8. Per the germline V gene, CDR1 is SGHNT and CDR2 is YENEEA.